This T cell receptor (beta chain) derives from a study of identical twins. One entry per CDR3 protein, called by TCRdb with MiXCR from the 5' RACE reads. This table has about 220,000 distinct CDR3 sequences, roughly 7.1% appearing once. This CDR3 spans 15 amino acids. Per germline, CDR1 LNHNV and CDR2 YYDKDF (reference sequence). V trimming: 3 bases; J trimming: 6 bases; junction bases outside the gene matches: 9. The data were also submitted as part of a second study, on T cells expressing NK-cell markers.

This receptor was identified in a woman between 18 and 29 years old in good health. The sample taken for sequencing was CD8+ T cells sorted from blood. The rearrangement joins TRBV15 to TRBJ2-7, with TRBD2 matching 9 bases. The CDR3 protein is CATSSSGSGPPEQYF. The CDR3 nucleotides read TGTGCCACCAGCAGTAGCGGGAGTGGTCCCCCCGAGCAGTACTTC.